A few counts support the clone carrying this T cell receptor (beta chain). V lost 1 base and J lost 5; bases outside the gene matches: 2. The CDR3 loop spans 15 amino acids. Germline V gene sequence: CDR1 DFQATT, CDR2 SNEGSKA (reference sequence). The sample belongs to a study of T-cell reconstitution after alpha-beta-depleted transplantation in children. Preparing the TCRbeta library involved the use of unique molecular identifiers. TCRdb re-called the PCR reads with MiXCR, one entry per CDR3 protein. Of about 980,000 distinct CDR3 sequences in the sample, around 30% were seen once. The material sequenced was PBMCs, mostly from graft donor cells, taken 360 days after TCRalphabeta/CD19-depleted stem cell transplant. The genes are TRBV20-1 and TRBJ2-1; 13 bases agree with TRBD2. The receptor comes from a boy under two years old who had a stem cell transplant for SCID, so the T cells may come from the graft donor. This CDR3 is CSARVGLAGDNEQFF. The CDR3 nucleotides read TGCAGTGCTAGAGTCGGACTAGCGGGGGACAATGAGCAGTTCTTC.